The clone carrying this T cell receptor beta chain was seen only once. The entry originates in a study of blood T cell repertoires in COVID-19. About the research overall: Sites across the United States, Italy and Spain contributed samples from acute and convalescent COVID-19. From T cells, B-cell-depleted T cells, or PBMCs came the material, which was cDNA or gDNA.

Clones were sequenced by immunoSEQ multiplex PCR, and TCRdb holds only the in-frame ones, with some missing. Of 380,000 or so clones in the sample, around 89% were seen once. Germline CDR1 and CDR2: SNHLY and FYNNEI. This CDR3 comprises 14 residues. Trimming stripped 2 bases from V and 4 bases from J, with 11 bases between. The material sequenced was peripheral blood. The rearrangement links TRBV2 to TRBJ1-2; the D gene is possibly TRBD1 (6 bases). The receptor's source is a man in his forties or fifties with acute or convalescent COVID-19. CDR3 in amino acids: CASSENTGSYGYTF. CDR3 nucleotides: TGTGCCAGCAGTGAAAATACAGGGTCCTATGGCTACACCTTC.